The rows below give T cell receptor beta chains drawn from one sample of a study of control samples from healthy donors and cancer patients. The repertoire was sequenced with immunoSEQ multiplex PCR; TCRdb's copy has only in-frame clones and lacks some. The data contain over 150,000 clones, 85% to 95% of them singletons. What was sequenced was blood. Every receptor here comes from a woman aged 18-29 years in good health. CDR3s include the opening cysteine and the closing phenylalanine or tryptophan. The order of the fields is J gene, V gene, clone size, D gene, CDR3 protein, CDR3 DNA. A D gene is named only where the DNA matches it firmly. Clone size is given for some rows only: seen once, a few or many times, or a class if the clone is expanded.

j_call: TRBJ2-3
v_call: TRBV5-1
clone_size: NA
d_call: TRBD1
cdr3_aa: CASSAGQGKDTQYF
cdr3_nt: TGCGCCAGCAGCGCGGGACAGGGAAAAGATACGCAGTATTTT

j_call: TRBJ1-1
v_call: TRBV19
clone_size: NA
d_call: TRBD1
cdr3_aa: CASSFLTGAEAFF
cdr3_nt: TGTGCCAGTAGTTTCCTAACAGGGGCTGAAGCTTTCTTT

j_call: TRBJ2-1
v_call: TRBV29-1
clone_size: NA
d_call: NA
cdr3_aa: CSTHMGNEQFF
cdr3_nt: TGCAGCACCCACATGGGGAATGAGCAGTTCTTC

j_call: TRBJ1-1
v_call: TRBV29-1
clone_size: NA
d_call: NA
cdr3_aa: CSVGGTEAFF
cdr3_nt: TGCAGCGTCGGGGGAACTGAAGCTTTCTTT

j_call: TRBJ1-6
v_call: TRBV21-1
clone_size: once
d_call: NA
cdr3_aa: CASSPRGPPPPLHF
cdr3_nt: TGTGCCAGCAGCCCCCGGGGTCCACCCCCACCCCTCCACTTT

j_call: TRBJ1-6
v_call: TRBV12-3/TRBV12-4
clone_size: few
d_call: NA
cdr3_aa: CASSRGDSPLHF
cdr3_nt: TGTGCCAGCAGCAGGGGTGATTCACCCCTCCACTTT

j_call: TRBJ1-1
v_call: TRBV11-2
clone_size: NA
d_call: NA
cdr3_aa: CASSLVGAKNTEAFF
cdr3_nt: TGTGCCAGCAGCTTAGTTGGGGCAAAGAACACTGAAGCTTTCTTT

j_call: TRBJ2-3
v_call: TRBV9
clone_size: NA
d_call: NA
cdr3_aa: CASSVAPLDTQYF
cdr3_nt: TGTGCCAGCAGCGTAGCCCCTTTGGATACGCAGTATTTT

j_call: TRBJ2-4
v_call: TRBV7-9
clone_size: NA
d_call: NA
cdr3_aa: CASSLPTKNIQYF
cdr3_nt: TGTGCCAGCAGCTTACCAACCAAAAACATTCAGTACTTC

j_call: TRBJ1-6
v_call: TRBV6-4
clone_size: NA
d_call: NA
cdr3_aa: CASSRGLNSPLHF
cdr3_nt: TGTGCCAGCAGTAGGGGTTTAAATTCACCCCTCCACTTT

j_call: TRBJ2-3
v_call: TRBV12-3/TRBV12-4
clone_size: NA
d_call: NA
cdr3_aa: CASSLDGTDTQYF
cdr3_nt: TGTGCCAGCAGTTTAGATGGGACGGATACGCAGTATTTT

j_call: TRBJ1-3
v_call: TRBV29-1
clone_size: NA
d_call: NA
cdr3_aa: CSVSASSGNTIYF
cdr3_nt: TGCAGCGTCTCAGCGAGCTCTGGAAACACCATATATTTT

j_call: TRBJ2-7
v_call: TRBV11-3
clone_size: NA
d_call: NA
cdr3_aa: CASSFGRGAYSYEQYF
cdr3_nt: TGTGCCAGCAGCTTTGGTCGCGGGGCGTACTCCTACGAGCAGTACTTC

j_call: TRBJ2-1
v_call: TRBV2
clone_size: NA
d_call: TRBD2
cdr3_aa: CASSELAEGTYNEQFF
cdr3_nt: TGTGCCAGCAGTGAGCTAGCGGAAGGAACGTACAATGAGCAGTTCTTC

j_call: TRBJ2-3
v_call: TRBV6-6
clone_size: NA
d_call: NA
cdr3_aa: CASSYFSPSTDTQYF
cdr3_nt: TGTGCCAGCAGTTACTTCTCTCCTAGCACAGATACGCAGTATTTT

j_call: TRBJ1-1
v_call: TRBV13
clone_size: NA
d_call: NA
cdr3_aa: CASSLERGLNTEAFF
cdr3_nt: TGTGCCAGCAGCTTAGAACGGGGTTTGAACACTGAAGCTTTCTTT

j_call: TRBJ1-2
v_call: TRBV19
clone_size: NA
d_call: NA
cdr3_aa: CASSTTGWDGYTF
cdr3_nt: TGTGCCAGTAGTACCACAGGGTGGGACGGCTACACCTTC

j_call: TRBJ1-1
v_call: TRBV7-3
clone_size: NA
d_call: NA
cdr3_aa: CASSLTSGNTEAFF
cdr3_nt: TGTGCCAGCAGCTTAACATCTGGGAACACTGAAGCTTTCTTT

j_call: TRBJ1-4
v_call: TRBV6-4
clone_size: once
d_call: TRBD1
cdr3_aa: CASSDSRDRELGTNEKLFF
cdr3_nt: TGTGCCAGCAGTGATTCCCGGGACAGGGAGTTGGGAACTAATGAAAAACTGTTTTTT

j_call: TRBJ2-7
v_call: TRBV14
clone_size: NA
d_call: TRBD1
cdr3_aa: CASSQDVQGAYEQYF
cdr3_nt: TGTGCCAGCAGCCAAGATGTACAGGGGGCTTACGAGCAGTACTTC

j_call: TRBJ2-1
v_call: TRBV7-9
clone_size: NA
d_call: TRBD1
cdr3_aa: CASSLVQGLDEQFF
cdr3_nt: TGTGCCAGCAGCTTAGTACAGGGGCTAGATGAGCAGTTCTTC

j_call: TRBJ2-7
v_call: TRBV7-9
clone_size: NA
d_call: TRBD2
cdr3_aa: CASSFGGGEQYF
cdr3_nt: TGTGCCAGCAGCTTTGGCGGGGGCGAGCAGTACTTC

j_call: TRBJ1-5
v_call: TRBV9
clone_size: NA
d_call: TRBD1
cdr3_aa: CASSVTGEWDQPQHF
cdr3_nt: TGTGCCAGCAGCGTCACAGGGGAGTGGGATCAGCCCCAGCATTTT

j_call: TRBJ1-2
v_call: TRBV3-1/TRBV3-2
clone_size: few
d_call: TRBD1
cdr3_aa: CASSQNRDSGYTF
cdr3_nt: TGTGCCAGCAGCCAAAACAGGGACAGTGGCTACACCTTC

j_call: TRBJ1-5
v_call: TRBV7-9
clone_size: NA
d_call: TRBD1
cdr3_aa: CASSYRTGGYDNQPQHF
cdr3_nt: TGTGCCAGCAGCTATCGGACAGGGGGATATGACAATCAGCCCCAGCATTTT